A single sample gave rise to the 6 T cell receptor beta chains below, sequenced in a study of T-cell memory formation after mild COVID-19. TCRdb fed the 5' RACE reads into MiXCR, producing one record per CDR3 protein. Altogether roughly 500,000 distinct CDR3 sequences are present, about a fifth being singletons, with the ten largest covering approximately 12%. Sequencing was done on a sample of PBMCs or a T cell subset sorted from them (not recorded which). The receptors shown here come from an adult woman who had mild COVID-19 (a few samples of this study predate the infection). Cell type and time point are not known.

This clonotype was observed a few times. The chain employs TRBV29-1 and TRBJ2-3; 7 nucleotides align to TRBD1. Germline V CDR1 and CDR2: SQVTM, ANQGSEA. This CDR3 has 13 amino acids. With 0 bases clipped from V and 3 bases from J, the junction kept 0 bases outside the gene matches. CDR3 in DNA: TGCAGCGTTGAAGACAGGGGGACAGATACGCAGTATTTT. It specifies CSVEDRGTDTQYF.

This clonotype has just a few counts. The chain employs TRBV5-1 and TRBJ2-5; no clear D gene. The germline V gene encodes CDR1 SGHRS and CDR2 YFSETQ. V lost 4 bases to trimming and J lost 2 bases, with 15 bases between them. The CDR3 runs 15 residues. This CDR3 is CASSPWASRQETQYF. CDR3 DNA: TGCGCCAGCAGCCCCTGGGCCAGCAGACAAGAGACCCAGTACTTC.

The DNA for the CDR3 is TGCAGTGCTAGGAAAGCTAGCGGGGTCAATGAGCAGTTCTTC. Its translation: CSARKASGVNEQFF. The chain is built from TRBV20-1 and TRBJ2-1, with TRBD2 matching over 9 bases. From germline, CDR1 is DFQATT and CDR2 SNEGSKA (reference sequence). The V gene end was trimmed by 3 bases and the J gene end by 6 bases; junction bases not matched to a gene: 6. The CDR3 spans 14 residues.

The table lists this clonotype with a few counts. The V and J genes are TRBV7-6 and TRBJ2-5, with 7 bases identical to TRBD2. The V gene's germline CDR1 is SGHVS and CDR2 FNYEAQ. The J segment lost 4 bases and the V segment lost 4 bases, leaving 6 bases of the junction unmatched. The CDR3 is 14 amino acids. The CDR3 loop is CASSSRLASETQYF. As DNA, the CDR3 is TGTGCCAGCAGCTCCCGACTAGCTTCAGAGACCCAGTACTTC.

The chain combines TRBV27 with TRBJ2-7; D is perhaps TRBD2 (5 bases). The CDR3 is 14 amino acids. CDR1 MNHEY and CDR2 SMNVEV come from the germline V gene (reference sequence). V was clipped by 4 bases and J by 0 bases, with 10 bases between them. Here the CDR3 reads CASSYSVGSYEQYF. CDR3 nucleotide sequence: TGTGCCAGCAGTTATAGCGTGGGCTCCTACGAGCAGTACTTC.

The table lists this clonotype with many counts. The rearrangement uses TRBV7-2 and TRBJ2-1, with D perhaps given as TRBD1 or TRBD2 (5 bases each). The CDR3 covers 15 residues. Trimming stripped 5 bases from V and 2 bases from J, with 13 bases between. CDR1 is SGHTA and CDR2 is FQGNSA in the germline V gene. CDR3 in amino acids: CASSPGASPYNEQFF. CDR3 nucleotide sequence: TGTGCCAGCAGCCCCGGGGCTAGCCCCTACAATGAGCAGTTCTTC.